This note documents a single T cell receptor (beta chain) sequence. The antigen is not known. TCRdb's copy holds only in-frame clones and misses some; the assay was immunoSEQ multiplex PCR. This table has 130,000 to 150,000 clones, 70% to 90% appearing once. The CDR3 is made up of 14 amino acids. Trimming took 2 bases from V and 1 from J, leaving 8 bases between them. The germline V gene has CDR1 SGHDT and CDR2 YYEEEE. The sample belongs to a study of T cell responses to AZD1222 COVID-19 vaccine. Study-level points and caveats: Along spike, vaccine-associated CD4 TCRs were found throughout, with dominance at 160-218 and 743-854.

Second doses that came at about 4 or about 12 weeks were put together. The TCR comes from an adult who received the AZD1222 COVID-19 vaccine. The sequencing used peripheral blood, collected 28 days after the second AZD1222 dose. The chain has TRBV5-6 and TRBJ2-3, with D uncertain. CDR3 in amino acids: CASSFGIGTDTQYF. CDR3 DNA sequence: TGTGCCAGCAGCTTTGGGATCGGCACAGATACGCAGTATTTT.